Described below is a single TCR beta chain sequence and its context. CDR3 length: 16 residues. Germline-derived CDR1 and CDR2 are MNHNS and SASEGT. The sample belongs to a study of T cells expressing NK-cell markers. Each CDR3 protein gets one entry in TCRdb, which reprocessed the 5' RACE reads and gives no DNA. This sample's table has roughly 150,000 distinct CDR3 sequences. The chain recombines TRBV6-1 with TRBJ2-7; TCRdb gives TRBD2 as the D gene, but with no DNA this cannot be confirmed. The TCR was taken from a woman aged 18-70 years in good health. Specimen: blood T cells: a sorted CD56 or NKG2C T cell subset, CD4+ or CD8+ T cells, or bulk PBMC T cells (not recorded which). The CDR3 here is CASSTTSGRRTYEQYF.